These T cell receptor beta chains were read from a single sample in a study of response to subunit inactivated influenza vaccine. One entry per CDR3 protein results from TCRdb running MiXCR on the RT-PCR reads. The sample has 750,000 to 850,000 distinct CDR3 sequences, about a fifth seen once. Sequencing used PBMCs from blood, obtained about 5 days after vaccination. All receptors derive from a man aged 45-60 years who received an inactivated influenza vaccine. The CDR3 runs from the conserved cysteine through the conserved F or W. Each record gives: clone size, J gene, V gene, CDR3 length, D gene, CDR3 protein, CDR3 DNA. A D gene is named only where the DNA matches it firmly. A clone size is listed for some rows: how often the clone was seen (once, few, many), or a class if it is expanded.

size: few; J: TRBJ2-5; V: TRBV15; length: 14; D: .; CDR3: CATSRAKGQETQYF; DNA: TGTGCCACCAGCAGAGCGAAGGGTCAAGAGACCCAGTACTTC
size: .; J: TRBJ1-5; V: TRBV20-1; length: 13; D: .; CDR3: CSATGTVNQPQHF; DNA: TGCAGTGCTACCGGGACTGTAAATCAGCCCCAGCATTTT
size: few; J: TRBJ2-3; V: TRBV29-1; length: 16; D: TRBD2; CDR3: CSVGGSLAGLTDTQYF; DNA: TGCAGCGTCGGGGGATCCCTAGCGGGACTGACAGATACGCAGTATTTT
size: .; J: TRBJ2-1; V: TRBV25-1; length: 18; D: TRBD2; CDR3: CATASLAGGPATYNEQFF; DNA: TGTGCCACCGCCAGTCTAGCGGGAGGGCCCGCGACCTACAATGAGCAGTTCTTC
size: .; J: TRBJ2-2; V: TRBV4-1; length: 16; D: .; CDR3: CASSQAGAGYTGELFF; DNA: TGCGCCAGCAGCCAAGCGGGGGCAGGGTACACCGGGGAGCTGTTTTTT
size: .; J: TRBJ2-1; V: TRBV7-9; length: 12; D: .; CDR3: CANSLGYTEQFF; DNA: TGTGCCAACAGCTTAGGGTACACTGAGCAGTTCTTC
size: .; J: TRBJ2-1; V: TRBV6-5; length: 14; D: .; CDR3: CASSYSWGTDEQFF; DNA: TGTGCCAGCAGTTACTCGTGGGGAACCGATGAGCAGTTCTTC
size: once; J: TRBJ2-5; V: TRBV15; length: 15; D: .; CDR3: CATSIDRRDLETQYF; DNA: TGTGCCACCAGCATAGACAGGCGTGATTTGGAGACCCAGTACTTC
size: few; J: TRBJ2-1; V: TRBV4-3; length: 20; D: TRBD2; CDR3: CASSQGFGLAGGPAYNEQFF; DNA: TGCGCCAGCAGCCAAGGGTTCGGACTAGCGGGAGGACCCGCCTACAATGAGCAGTTCTTC
size: .; J: TRBJ2-4; V: TRBV20-1; length: 14; D: TRBD1; CDR3: CSAERQGVKNIQYF; DNA: TGCAGTGCGGAAAGACAGGGGGTCAAAAACATTCAGTACTTC
size: .; J: TRBJ2-5; V: TRBV4-3; length: 15; D: .; CDR3: CASSQDFGTVETQYF; DNA: TGCGCCAGCAGCCAAGACTTCGGTACGGTAGAGACCCAGTACTTC
size: .; J: TRBJ1-5; V: TRBV7-9; length: 12; D: .; CDR3: CASGFPNQPQHF; DNA: TGTGCCAGCGGGTTTCCGAATCAGCCCCAGCATTTT
size: many; J: TRBJ1-2; V: TRBV7-9; length: 13; D: TRBD1; CDR3: CASSFGQAAGYTF; DNA: TGTGCCAGCAGCTTTGGACAGGCAGCAGGCTACACCTTC
size: .; J: TRBJ1-2; V: TRBV11-2; length: 13; D: .; CDR3: CASSSLVRGGYTF; DNA: TGTGCCAGCAGCTCACTCGTGCGTGGAGGCTACACCTTC
size: .; J: TRBJ2-3; V: TRBV7-3; length: 14; D: TRBD2; CDR3: CASSIAGSGDTQYF; DNA: TGTGCCAGCAGCATAGCGGGCAGTGGGGATACGCAGTATTTT
size: .; J: TRBJ2-3; V: TRBV5-5; length: 15; D: TRBD2; CDR3: CASSTRGGSTDTQYF; DNA: TGTGCCAGCAGCACCCGGGGAGGGAGCACAGATACGCAGTATTTT
size: .; J: TRBJ2-5; V: TRBV20-1; length: 17; D: TRBD1; CDR3: CSARDLGGAGGKKTQYF; DNA: TGCAGTGCTAGAGATCTAGGTGGGGCAGGGGGCAAAAAGACCCAGTACTTC
size: .; J: TRBJ2-1; V: TRBV12-3/TRBV12-4; length: 19; D: TRBD2; CDR3: CASSPHGGGSPSSYNEQFF; DNA: TGTGCCAGCAGTCCCCACGGCGGGGGTTCTCCTAGCTCCTACAATGAGCAGTTCTTC
size: .; J: TRBJ2-1; V: TRBV4-2; length: 13; D: .; CDR3: CASSQTEKSEQFF; DNA: TGTGCCAGCAGCCAAACAGAAAAGAGTGAGCAGTTCTTC
size: .; J: TRBJ2-1; V: TRBV11-2; length: 18; D: TRBD2; CDR3: CASSLVGLAGALNNEQFF; DNA: TGTGCCAGCAGCTTAGTAGGACTAGCGGGGGCCCTAAACAATGAGCAGTTCTTC
size: .; J: TRBJ2-5; V: TRBV10-2; length: 12; D: .; CDR3: CAAQGFQETQYF; DNA: TGCGCTGCCCAGGGGTTTCAAGAGACCCAGTACTTC
size: .; J: TRBJ2-3; V: TRBV5-1; length: 15; D: .; CDR3: CASSLAIMSTDTQYF; DNA: TGCGCCAGCAGCTTGGCCATAATGAGCACAGATACGCAGTATTTT
size: few; J: TRBJ2-6; V: TRBV5-6; length: 15; D: .; CDR3: CASSWRSSGANVLTF; DNA: TGTGCCAGCAGCTGGCGAAGCTCTGGGGCCAACGTCCTGACTTTC
size: .; J: TRBJ2-5; V: TRBV28; length: 15; D: TRBD2; CDR3: CASNPGLAGVETQYF; DNA: TGTGCCAGCAACCCGGGACTAGCGGGAGTAGAGACCCAGTACTTC
size: .; J: TRBJ2-5; V: TRBV4-1; length: 17; D: TRBD1; CDR3: CASSHPRDRPYQETQYF; DNA: TGCGCCAGCAGCCACCCACGGGACAGGCCGTACCAAGAGACCCAGTACTTC
size: few; J: TRBJ2-1; V: TRBV24-1; length: 16; D: .; CDR3: CATSDSRGDRYNEQFF; DNA: TGTGCCACCAGTGATTCCCGGGGGGACAGATACAATGAGCAGTTCTTC
size: few; J: TRBJ2-1; V: TRBV15; length: 15; D: TRBD1; CDR3: CATRVGGQGSNEQFF; DNA: TGTGCCACCCGCGTAGGGGGACAGGGTTCCAATGAGCAGTTCTTC
size: few; J: TRBJ2-1; V: TRBV20-1; length: 14; D: .; CDR3: CSLWTAGRDNEQFF; DNA: TGCAGTTTGTGGACAGCGGGACGAGACAATGAGCAGTTCTTC
size: .; J: TRBJ2-1; V: TRBV12-3/TRBV12-4; length: 12; D: .; CDR3: CASSLDHGEQFF; DNA: TGTGCCAGCAGTTTGGACCACGGGGAGCAGTTCTTC
size: few; J: TRBJ2-1; V: TRBV20-1; length: 14; D: TRBD2; CDR3: CSAPAGASYNEQFF; DNA: TGCAGTGCCCCAGCGGGAGCCTCCTACAATGAGCAGTTCTTC
size: few; J: TRBJ2-3; V: TRBV11-2; length: 13; D: .; CDR3: CASSLELPDTQYF; DNA: TGTGCCAGCAGCTTAGAGTTACCGGATACGCAGTATTTT
size: .; J: TRBJ2-5; V: TRBV6-2/TRBV6-3; length: 16; D: TRBD2; CDR3: CASSFTSGGTQETQYF; DNA: TGTGCCAGCAGTTTTACTAGCGGGGGAACCCAAGAGACCCAGTACTTC
size: .; J: TRBJ2-3; V: TRBV20-1; length: 14; D: .; CDR3: CSLRRGSRQDTQYF; DNA: TGCAGTCTCCGGCGGGGAAGCAGGCAGGATACGCAGTATTTT
size: few; J: TRBJ1-1; V: TRBV12-3/TRBV12-4; length: 13; D: .; CDR3: CASSRQVSTEAFF; DNA: TGTGCCAGCAGTCGACAGGTTAGCACTGAAGCTTTCTTT
size: .; J: TRBJ2-1; V: TRBV20-1; length: 15; D: TRBD2; CDR3: CSATGTSGALGEQFF; DNA: TGCAGTGCTACCGGGACTAGCGGGGCCCTAGGTGAGCAGTTCTTC
size: many; J: TRBJ2-7; V: TRBV12-3/TRBV12-4; length: 11; D: .; CDR3: CASSLRGEQYF; DNA: TGTGCCAGCAGTTTACGCGGCGAGCAGTACTTC
size: many; J: TRBJ2-1; V: TRBV20-1; length: 12; D: TRBD2; CDR3: CSARTSVDEQFF; DNA: TGCAGTGCTAGGACTAGCGTGGATGAGCAGTTCTTC
size: .; J: TRBJ1-5; V: TRBV10-3; length: 13; D: .; CDR3: CAVAQASNQPQHF; DNA: TGTGCCGTTGCACAGGCCTCCAATCAGCCCCAGCATTTT
size: few; J: TRBJ2-7; V: TRBV6-1; length: 14; D: TRBD1; CDR3: CASSTGQTFYEQYF; DNA: TGTGCCAGCAGTACGGGACAGACATTCTACGAGCAGTACTTC
size: few; J: TRBJ2-7; V: TRBV12-3/TRBV12-4; length: 16; D: .; CDR3: CASSLGPGLSFYEQYF; DNA: TGTGCCAGCAGTTTAGGTCCGGGGCTATCTTTCTACGAGCAGTACTTC
size: .; J: TRBJ2-7; V: TRBV11-2; length: 14; D: TRBD1; CDR3: CASSVRQGNYEQYF; DNA: TGTGCCAGCTCCGTGCGACAGGGGAACTACGAGCAGTACTTC
size: .; J: TRBJ2-2; V: TRBV20-1; length: 14; D: .; CDR3: CSAIGTQNTGELFF; DNA: TGCAGTGCTATTGGGACTCAGAACACCGGGGAGCTGTTTTTT
size: once; J: TRBJ2-3; V: TRBV12-3/TRBV12-4; length: 15; D: .; CDR3: CASRLQGTSTDTQYF; DNA: TGTGCCAGCAGACTACAGGGAACTAGCACAGATACGCAGTATTTT
size: .; J: TRBJ1-3; V: TRBV7-6; length: 18; D: .; CDR3: CASSLYWGIRSSGNTIYF; DNA: TGTGCCAGCAGCCTTTACTGGGGGATCCGCTCCTCTGGAAACACCATATATTTT
size: few; J: TRBJ2-5; V: TRBV11-2; length: 16; D: TRBD1; CDR3: CASSFRTGSPQETQYF; DNA: TGTGCCAGCAGCTTCCGGACAGGGAGCCCTCAAGAGACCCAGTACTTC
size: few; J: TRBJ2-2; V: TRBV29-1; length: 18; D: TRBD2; CDR3: CSAISSGTSGRSTGELFF; DNA: TGCAGCGCGATCTCCTCCGGGACTAGCGGGAGAAGTACCGGGGAGCTGTTTTTT
size: few; J: TRBJ2-3; V: TRBV4-2; length: 15; D: .; CDR3: CASSQEWTKTDTQYF; DNA: TGTGCCAGCAGCCAAGAATGGACTAAGACAGATACGCAGTATTTT
size: many; J: TRBJ2-3; V: TRBV24-1; length: 16; D: TRBD2; CDR3: CATSDRRLAGTDTQYF; DNA: TGTGCCACCAGTGACCGGAGACTAGCGGGCACAGATACGCAGTATTTT
size: few; J: TRBJ2-1; V: TRBV7-4; length: 14; D: .; CDR3: CASGEAGYYNEQFF; DNA: TGTGCTAGTGGGGAGGCGGGATACTACAATGAGCAGTTCTTC
size: many; J: TRBJ2-5; V: TRBV20-1; length: 14; D: .; CDR3: CSARREVRGETQYF; DNA: TGCAGTGCTAGAAGGGAAGTTCGGGGTGAGACCCAGTACTTC
size: .; J: TRBJ2-3; V: TRBV6-2/TRBV6-3; length: 17; D: .; CDR3: CASSYSRDSKSQDTQYF; DNA: TGTGCCAGCAGTTACTCCCGGGACTCAAAGAGCCAAGATACGCAGTATTTT
size: .; J: TRBJ2-7; V: TRBV12-3/TRBV12-4; length: 12; D: .; CDR3: CASSWGTYEQYF; DNA: TGTGCCAGCAGCTGGGGGACTTACGAGCAGTACTTC